This TCR beta chain was recovered during a study of monozygotic twins with inflammatory bowel disease. Overall study results and limits: A distinction between different T cell subtypes was not possible. Researchers report that IBD patients shared fewer clonotypes with others than healthy twins, especially amid disease activity. On the inverse Simpson index, IBD patients scored lower for TCRbeta diversity than healthy co-twins.

TCRdb re-called the 5' RACE reads, yielding one record per CDR3 amino acid sequence without DNA. The sample includes over 350,000 distinct CDR3 sequences. As concerns this clonotype: Its antigen remains unknown.

The CDR3 spans 14 residues. CDR1 is SGHKS, CDR2 YYEKEE, per germline (reference sequence). The source is a human donor with ulcerative colitis or Crohn's disease, or a healthy co-twin of an affected twin (not recorded which). This chain links TRBV5-5 with TRBJ1-4; checking the TCRdb D call of TRBD1 is not possible without DNA. Sequencing was done on a sample of blood. CDR3 in amino acids: CAGRPQGAGEKLFF.